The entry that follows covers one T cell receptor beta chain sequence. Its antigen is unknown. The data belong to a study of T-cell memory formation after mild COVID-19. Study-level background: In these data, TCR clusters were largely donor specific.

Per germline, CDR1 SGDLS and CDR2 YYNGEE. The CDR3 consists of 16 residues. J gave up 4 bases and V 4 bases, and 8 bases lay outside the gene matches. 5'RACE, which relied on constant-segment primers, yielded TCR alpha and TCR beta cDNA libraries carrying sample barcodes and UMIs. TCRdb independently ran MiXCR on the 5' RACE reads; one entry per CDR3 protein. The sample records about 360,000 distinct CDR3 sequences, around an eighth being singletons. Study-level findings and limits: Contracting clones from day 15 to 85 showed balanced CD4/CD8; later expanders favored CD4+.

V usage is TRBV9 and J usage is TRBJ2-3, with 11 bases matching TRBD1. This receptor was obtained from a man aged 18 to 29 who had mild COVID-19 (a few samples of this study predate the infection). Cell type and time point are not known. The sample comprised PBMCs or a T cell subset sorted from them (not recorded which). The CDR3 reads CASSTRGQGVADTQYF. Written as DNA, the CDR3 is TGTGCCAGCAGCACCCGGGGACAGGGGGTAGCAGATACGCAGTATTTT. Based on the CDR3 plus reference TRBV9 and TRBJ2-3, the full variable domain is DSGVTQTPKHLITATGQRVTLRCSPRSGDLSVYWYQQSLDQGLQFLIQYYNGEERAKGNILERFSAQQFPDLHSELNLSSLELGDSALYFCASSTRGQGVADTQYFGPGTRLTVL.